This TCR beta chain appears in the sequencing data of a study of shared clonotypes between healthy human individuals. For the study at large: Samples came from a couple of female and a few male donors aged 18 to 49.

CDR1 is SGDLS, CDR2 YYNGEE, per germline. This CDR3 has 18 amino acids. V shed 3 bases and J 1 base; nucleotides not matched to a gene: 8. Profiled with immunoSEQ multiplex PCR; TCRdb holds only in-frame clones, not every one. This table holds roughly 2 million clones, 90% to 97% found once. The sequenced sample was naive CD4+ T cells sorted from blood. Subset specified: CD45RA+ positively selected. The chain is built from TRBV9 and TRBJ2-3; 13 nucleotides agree with TRBD2. This TCR was recovered from a man aged 18-30 years in good health. CDR3 DNA: TGTGCCAGCAGCGCCGGACTAGCGGGAGTGATTGGCACAGATACGCAGTATTTT. It encodes CASSAGLAGVIGTDTQYF.